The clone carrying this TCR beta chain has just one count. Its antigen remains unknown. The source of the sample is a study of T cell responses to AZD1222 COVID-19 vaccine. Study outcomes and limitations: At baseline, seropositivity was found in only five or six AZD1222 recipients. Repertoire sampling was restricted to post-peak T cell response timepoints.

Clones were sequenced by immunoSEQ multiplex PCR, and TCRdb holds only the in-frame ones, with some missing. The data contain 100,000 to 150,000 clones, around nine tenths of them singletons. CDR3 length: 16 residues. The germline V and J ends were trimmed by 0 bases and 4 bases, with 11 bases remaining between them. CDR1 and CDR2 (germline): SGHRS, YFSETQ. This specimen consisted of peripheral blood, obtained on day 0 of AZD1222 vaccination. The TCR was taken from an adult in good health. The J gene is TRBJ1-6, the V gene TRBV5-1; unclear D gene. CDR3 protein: CASSLGPGRYNSPLHF. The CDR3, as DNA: TGCGCCAGCAGCTTGGGACCGGGGAGATATAATTCACCCCTCCACTTT.